The 15 T cell receptor beta chains presented below share a single source sample, sequenced in a study of blood T cells in healthy people across ages. The authors ran a second PCR of about 6 to 11 cycles using a sample-barcoded 5' primer and a J-beta primer mix. TCRdb reanalysed the 5' RACE reads using MiXCR and keeps one entry per CDR3 protein. There are 650,000 to 1,000,000 distinct CDR3 sequences in the sample; about 45% occur only once, and 15% to 20% lies in the top ten. Sequenced: blood. Source of these receptors: a man older than 75 in good health.

The chain couples TRBV27 to TRBJ2-7, with TRBD1 identical over 7 bases. The CDR3 is 15 residues long. V gave up 6 bases and J gave up 3 bases; unmatched junction bases: 11. Germline assignment: CDR1 MNHEY and CDR2 SMNVEV (reference sequence). The CDR3 loop reads CASSPQGDRVYEQYF. DNA of the CDR3: TGTGCCAGCAGCCCTCAAGGAGACAGGGTCTACGAGCAGTACTTC.

This clonotype was detected a few times. This sequence joins TRBV4-1 and TRBJ2-7; TRBD2 matches at 10 bases. Trimming at V came to 0 bases and at J to 2 bases, leaving 4 bases not matched to a gene. The CDR3 spans 16 residues. From germline, CDR1 is MGHRA and CDR2 YSYEKL. The CDR3 loop reads CASSQDTSGITYEQYF. In nucleotides, the CDR3 is TGCGCCAGCAGCCAAGATACTAGCGGGATCACCTACGAGCAGTACTTC.

The chain links TRBV5-1 to TRBJ2-3; 8 positions agree with TRBD1. With V trimmed by 4 bases and J by 12 bases, 7 bases remained unmatched. Per germline, CDR1 SGHRS and CDR2 YFSETQ. This CDR3 comprises 12 residues. CDR3 bases: TGCGCCAGCAGCCTTCCGGGACAGGCACAGTATTTT. It is translated as CASSLPGQAQYF.

Note on this clonotype: A read error may explain this, as a much larger clone is one base away. The genes are TRBV6-2 or TRBV6-3 and TRBJ2-4; 7 bases agree with TRBD1. The DNA end is a closer match to TRBJ2-7, so the J assignment may be wrong. This CDR3 spans 14 amino acids. Germline V CDR1 and CDR2: MNHEY, SVGEGT. CDR3 bases: TGTGCCAGCAGTTCAGTAGGGGGCCAGCGCGAGCAGTACTTC. Translating it yields CASSSVGGQREQYF.

This clonotype has more than one count but fewer than ten. The chain employs TRBV3-1 and TRBJ1-2; D is unresolved. Germline V gene lookup returns CDR1 LGHDT and CDR2 YNNKEL (reference sequence). V gave up 0 bases and J gave up 6 bases, with 11 bases separating them. CDR3 length: 14 amino acids. The CDR3: CASSQEGVGDGYTF. The CDR3 region has the DNA TGTGCCAGCAGCCAAGAAGGTGTTGGGGATGGCTACACCTTC.

The rearrangement joins TRBV7-2 to TRBJ2-1; D remains ambiguous. The CDR3 runs 14 residues. Germline-derived CDR1 and CDR2 are SGHTA and FQGNSA. The V end was cut by 1 base, the J end by 10 bases, with 14 bases between. The DNA of the CDR3 is TGTGCCAGCAGCTTAGATAAAGGGCTCGGCGAGCAGTTCTTC. As protein: CASSLDKGLGEQFF.

This clonotype has a count of ten or more. V is TRBV10-1 and J is TRBJ2-7; possibly TRBD2 for D (5 bases). Germline-derived CDR1 and CDR2 are WNHNN and SYGVQD (reference sequence). Trimming stripped 3 bases from V and 7 bases from J, with 13 bases between. The CDR3 extends over 13 amino acids. CDR3 in amino acids: CASSEETSGEQYF. CDR3 coding DNA: TGCGCCAGCAGTGAAGAGACGTCGGGAGAGCAGTACTTC.

This clonotype was seen more than once but under ten times. The CDR3 loop is CASSQVAGSDTQYF. The CDR3 coding sequence is TGTGCCAGCAGCCAAGTTGCAGGGTCAGATACGCAGTATTTT. The gene calls are TRBV3-1 and TRBJ2-3, with D possibly TRBD1 on 5 matching bases. CDR3 length: 14 residues. The germline V gene encodes CDR1 LGHDT and CDR2 YNNKEL (reference sequence). The V end was cut by 1 base, the J end by 4 bases, with 9 bases between.

This clonotype was counted once. This chain connects TRBV5-5 to TRBJ2-7; 11 positions agree with TRBD1. Germline V gene lookup returns CDR1 SGHKS and CDR2 YYEKEE (reference sequence). V was clipped by 7 bases and J by 5 bases; unmatched bases: 14. There are 16 residues in the CDR3. For the CDR3, the DNA is TGTGCCAGCGCGAGGGACAGGGGGTTTGGAGTGGACGAGCAGTACTTC. Translation: CASARDRGFGVDEQYF.

This clonotype was seen a few times. The rearrangement joins TRBV5-1 to TRBJ2-3; no clear D gene. The CDR3 sequence is 15 residues long. Trimming cost V 4 bases and J 4 bases, with 16 bases left between them. Germline V gives CDR1 SGHRS, CDR2 YFSETQ. The CDR3 nucleotides read TGCGCCAGCAGCCTTCCGACGCAGTGGGCAGATACGCAGTATTTT. Translated, it gives CASSLPTQWADTQYF.

This clonotype was seen a few times. The J gene is TRBJ2-3, the V gene TRBV9; TRBD2 aligns across 9 bases. V dropped 0 bases and J dropped 5; count of bases not matched to a gene: 7. CDR1 is SGDLS and CDR2 is YYNGEE in the germline V gene. This CDR3 spans 16 amino acids. The CDR3 reads CASSVDPAGGQDTQYF. For the CDR3, the DNA is TGTGCCAGCAGCGTAGATCCAGCGGGAGGTCAAGATACGCAGTATTTT.

This clonotype was seen more than once but under ten times. The V call is TRBV5-1, the J call TRBJ2-5; 7 nucleotides align to TRBD2. The ends lost 1 base at V and 7 bases at J; junction bases unmatched: 4. CDR3 length: 13 amino acids. Germline loops: CDR1 SGHRS, CDR2 YFSETQ. In nucleotides, the CDR3 is TGCGCCAGCAGCTTGACTAGCGAGACGACCCAGTACTTC. Its protein is CASSLTSETTQYF. Filled out from reference TRBV5-1 and TRBJ2-5, the complete variable domain reads KAGVTQTPRYLIKTRGQQVTLSCSPISGHRSVSWYQQTPGQGLQFLFEYFSETQRNKGNFPGRFSGRQFSNSRSEMNVSTLELGDSALYLCASSLTSETTQYFGPGTRLLVL.

The chain uses TRBV20-1 and TRBJ2-7, with 10 bases matching TRBD2. The junction had 3 bases not matched to a gene; V was cut back by 1 base and J by 0 bases. The CDR3 is 15 amino acids. Germline CDR1 DFQATT, CDR2 SNEGSKA (reference sequence). CDR3 coding DNA: TGCAGTGCTAGAGCGAGGACTAGCGGCTCCTACGAGCAGTACTTC. Translating it yields CSARARTSGSYEQYF.

The rearrangement links TRBV7-9 to TRBJ1-6; D unresolved. The CDR3 is 14 residues long. Trimming left V 1 base short and J 11 bases short, with 12 bases between. CDR1 and CDR2 (germline): SEHNR, FQNEAQ (reference sequence). The DNA of the CDR3 is TGTGCCAGCAGCTTAGAGCGCGTTGAAGCACCCCTCCACTTT. This translates into CASSLERVEAPLHF.

V is TRBV14 and J is TRBJ1-2, with D maybe TRBD1 (5 bases). Germline CDR1 and CDR2: SGHDN and FVKESK. V shed 0 bases and J shed 8 bases, with 13 bases lying between them. This CDR3 has 14 amino acids. The CDR3 here is CASSQDLRGQGYTF. The CDR3 nucleotides are TGTGCCAGCAGCCAAGATCTTCGGGGCCAAGGCTACACCTTC.